This TCR beta chain is drawn from a study of T cells in Graves' hyperthyroidism and ophthalmopathy. On this clonotype: As yet, its antigen is unknown.

TCR beta CDR3 region amplification was performed from RNA transcripts. HTBI primers were used for first-round RT-PCR of the TCR CDR3. TCRdb reprocessed the multiplex PCR reads with MiXCR, giving one entry per CDR3 protein. The sample yields 660,000 or so distinct CDR3 sequences, roughly 20% seen once. Study conclusions and caveats: Separating ophthalmopathy from stable hyperthyroidism was achieved by a 13 V-J model.

Trimming removed 4 bases at V and 10 bases at J, with 14 bases between. There are 13 residues in the CDR3. Germline V gene lookup returns CDR1 SGHNT and CDR2 YENEEA. The chain uses TRBV11-3 and TRBJ2-1; TRBD1 is a possible D gene (5 bases). Sequencing was performed on blood. The TCR originated in a man aged 25 to 40 with Graves' ophthalmopathy. CDR3 residues: CASSSYRSKEQFF. The CDR3 region has the DNA TGTGCCAGCAGCTCATACAGGTCCAAGGAGCAGTTCTTC.